One and the same sample provided the 7 T cell receptor beta chains below, sequenced in a study of T cells after yellow fever vaccination. TCRdb reanalysed the 5' RACE reads using MiXCR and keeps one entry per CDR3 protein. This table holds 300,000 or so distinct CDR3 sequences, about 8.3% found once. The sample in question was PBMCs, obtained 35 to 50 days after the first yellow fever vaccination. The origin of the receptors is a man younger than 30 who received the YFV17D yellow fever vaccine.

The chain employs TRBV28 and TRBJ2-7; possible D gene TRBD1, 6 bases. The CDR3 totals 13 residues. Germline values: CDR1 MDHEN, CDR2 SYDVKM. V was shortened by 6 bases and J by 1 base, with 10 bases between the two germline ends. Written as DNA, the CDR3 is TGTGCCAGCAGATCGGGACAATCCTACGAGCAGTACTTC. Its translation: CASRSGQSYEQYF. The full variable domain, with the rest looked up from reference TRBV28 and TRBJ2-7, is DVKVTQSSRYLVKRTGEKVFLECVQDMDHENMFWYRQDPGLGLRLIYFSYDVKMKEKGDIPEGYSVSREKKERFSLILESASTNQTSMYLCASRSGQSYEQYFGPGTRLTVT.

The rearrangement links TRBV20-1 to TRBJ1-2; D is unclear. The CDR3 is 12 amino acids. Trimming stripped 4 bases from V and 4 bases from J, with 10 bases between. Germline loops: CDR1 DFQATT, CDR2 SNEGSKA (reference sequence). The CDR3 loop reads CSAKGQPYGYTF. The CDR3 DNA reads as TGCAGTGCTAAAGGCCAGCCCTATGGCTACACCTTC.

The table lists this clonotype with a few counts. The V call is TRBV4-1, the J call TRBJ2-1; D possibly corresponds to TRBD2 (5 bases). There are 16 residues in the CDR3. Per the germline V gene, CDR1 is MGHRA and CDR2 is YSYEKL. The germline V and J ends were trimmed by 3 bases and 0 bases, with 12 bases remaining between them. The CDR3 is CASSHRTASSYNEQFF. CDR3 sequence (DNA): TGCGCCAGCAGCCATCGGACTGCCAGCTCCTACAATGAGCAGTTCTTC.

V gene TRBV7-2 combines with J gene TRBJ1-1; D is uncertain. Per germline, CDR1 SGHTA and CDR2 FQGNSA. The length of the CDR3 is 14 residues. V was pared by 3 bases and J by 5 bases, with 13 bases between. The CDR3 DNA follows: TGTGCCAGCAGCTTCGTAGGGAAGGGAACTGAAGCTTTCTTT. Protein: CASSFVGKGTEAFF.

Only a few counts were recorded for this clonotype. The CDR3 sequence is CASSQDQGPKGTQYF. In DNA form, the CDR3 reads TGCGCCAGCAGCCAAGACCAGGGCCCAAAGGGCACCCAGTACTTC. V and J are TRBV4-3 and TRBJ2-5; possible D gene TRBD1, 5 bases. The V end was cut by 0 bases, the J end by 8 bases, with 16 bases between. CDR3 length equals 15 residues. Germline V gene lookup returns CDR1 LGHNA and CDR2 YSLEER.

This clonotype turned up a few times. The chain carries TRBV19 and TRBJ2-1; D gene uncertain. The V end lost 8 bases, the J end lost 1 base, and 6 bases lay between the germline ends. Germline CDR1 is LNHDA and CDR2 is SQIVND (reference sequence). This CDR3 spans 12 amino acids. CDR3 residues: CASVGSYNEQFF. For the CDR3, the DNA is TGTGCCAGTGTGGGTTCCTACAATGAGCAGTTCTTC.

This clonotype was seen at least ten times. This chain joins TRBV4-2 and TRBJ2-5, with a tentative D call TRBD2 (5 bases). This CDR3 comprises 14 residues. The ends were cut back, 0 bases at V and 5 bases at J, with 10 bases in the middle. Germline CDR1 reads LGHNA; CDR2 reads YNFKEQ. CDR3 loop: CASSQDRPGETQYF. The CDR3, as DNA: TGTGCCAGCAGCCAAGATCGTCCGGGGGAGACCCAGTACTTC.